Below, 5 T cell receptor beta chains from the same sample are listed, as sequenced in a study of blood T cell repertoires in COVID-19. Data came from immunoSEQ multiplex PCR; TCRdb stores just in-frame clones and leaves some out. The table lists about 400,000 clones, roughly 86% of them singletons, with about 2.1% in the top ten. Sequenced: PBMCs or T cells enriched from blood (not recorded which). These receptors all come from a woman aged 40-49 years with acute COVID-19.

The V and J genes are TRBV5-6 and TRBJ1-5; 12 nucleotides line up with TRBD1. There are 15 residues in the CDR3. With V trimmed by 3 bases and J by 6 bases, 4 bases remained unmatched. Germline CDR1 is SGHDT and CDR2 is YYEEEE. The CDR3 DNA follows: TGTGCCAGCAGCTACCGGGACAGGGGGCGTCAGCCCCAGCATTTT. Translation gives CASSYRDRGRQPQHF.

This clone was recorded once. This sequence joins TRBV19 and TRBJ1-3; no clear D. Trimming shortened V by 5 bases and J by 2 bases, and 7 bases separated the two germline ends. Germline V lookup: CDR1 LNHDA, CDR2 SQIVND (reference sequence). The CDR3 sequence is 13 residues long. For the CDR3, the DNA is TGTGCCAGTAGTCCCCAGGCTGGAAACACCATATATTTT. Residues: CASSPQAGNTIYF. Full variable domain (rest looked up from reference TRBV19 and TRBJ1-3): DGGITQSPKYLFRKEGQNVTLSCEQNLNHDAMYWYRQDPGQGLRLIYYSQIVNDFQKGDIAEGYSVSREKKESFPLTVTSAQKNPTAFYLCASSPQAGNTIYFGEGSWLTVV.

The chain is built from TRBV24-1 and TRBJ1-4; 8 bases are a match to TRBD1. Germline CDR1 is KGHDR and CDR2 is SFDVKD. V shed 3 bases, J shed 6 bases, and the junction held 8 bases outside the gene matches. CDR3 length: 16 residues. CDR3 DNA sequence: TGTGCCACCAGTGATATGACAGGGGCTGGGGATGAAAAACTGTTTTTT. Residues: CATSDMTGAGDEKLFF.

The genes are TRBV2 and TRBJ2-7; tentatively, D is TRBD1 (6 bases). V was trimmed by 7 bases and J by 1 base, leaving 14 bases between them. The CDR3 is 14 amino acids. Germline V gives CDR1 SNHLY, CDR2 FYNNEI. The CDR3 is CASMVGARSYEQYF. The CDR3 nucleotides are TGTGCCAGCATGGTGGGGGCGCGGTCCTACGAGCAGTACTTC.

The rearrangement joins TRBV2 to TRBJ2-7; TRBD1 matches at 9 bases. Trimming removed 2 bases from V and 1 base from J; junction bases left unmatched: 3. The CDR3 sequence is 15 residues long. Germline V CDR1 and CDR2: SNHLY, FYNNEI. CDR3 residues: CASSETTGGSYEQYF. In nucleotides, the CDR3 is TGTGCCAGCAGTGAAACGACAGGGGGATCCTACGAGCAGTACTTC. The entire variable domain, with the rest obtained from reference TRBV2 and TRBJ2-7, is as follows: EPEVTQTPSHQVTQMGQEVILRCVPISNHLYFYWYRQILGQKVEFLVSFYNNEISEKSEIFDDQFSVERPDGSNFTLKIRSTKLEDSAMYFCASSETTGGSYEQYFGPGTRLTVT.